This T cell receptor beta chain was found in a study of tumor-infiltrating lymphocytes in primary liver carcinoma. Study summary: Sequencing of the samples generated roughly 3.65 to 7.5 million productive TCRbeta reads, with similar yields across tissue types.

Blood RNA was derived from unsorted whole blood, and germline DNA was extracted too. With roughly 0.5 ug total RNA as template and a constant-region primer, TCR beta cDNA was made. It was through three nested multiplex PCR rounds of slightly modified ARM-PCR that TCR beta libraries arose. Both of the initial two PCR rounds ran for around 10 cycles and employed TRBV1-TRBV30 forward primers alongside a C-beta reverse primer. TCRdb ran MiXCR on the multiplex PCR reads and lists one entry per CDR3 protein. The sample shows approximately 340,000 distinct CDR3 sequences, less than 75% of them seen only once. Of note for this clonotype: Mismatch with germline at one junction end may stem from a read error.

Germline CDR1 is MGHDK and CDR2 is SYGVNS. This CDR3 has 14 residues. Sequencing used peripheral blood. The receptor comes from a man aged 35 to 55 with primary liver carcinoma and hepatitis B virus infection. This rearrangement joins TRBV25-1 to TRBJ2-5; D gene unclear. For the CDR3, the DNA is TGTGCCAGCAGTGAAGCCGGCGTTCAAGAGACCCGGTACTTC. As protein: CASSEAGVQETRYF.